The source of this T cell receptor beta chain is a study of T cell therapy after organ transplantation. In the study overall: Long-term post-therapy blood was drawn 20 to 29 weeks after therapy ended. General observations from the study: Nonresponders had marked pretherapy clonal expansions and little post-therapy change.

V lost 4 bases and J lost 1, with 8 bases in between. This CDR3 comprises 13 residues. The germline V gene encodes CDR1 SGHRS and CDR2 YFSETQ. To note about this clone: Its target is unknown.

This table comes from immunoSEQ multiplex PCR, and its TCRdb copy is limited to in-frame clones, with some not included. This table holds 15,000 to 20,000 clones, approximately 85% found once. The time point denotes: 20-29 weeks after completion of therapy. The chain links TRBV5-1 to TRBJ2-5; possible D gene TRBD1, 5 bases. Here the sequenced sample was CD8+ T cells from blood, taken after autologous CMV-specific T cell therapy. The sequence came from a human patient who had received a solid organ transplant and had CMV disease. The T cells may partly be graft donor cells. This CDR3 reads CASSGQPQETQYF. The CDR3 DNA is TGCGCCAGCAGCGGACAACCCCAAGAGACCCAGTACTTC.